The 11 T cell receptor beta chains below all came from one sample that was sequenced in a study of T-cell reconstitution after alpha-beta-depleted transplantation in children. Preparation of the TCRbeta library was carried out with unique molecular identifiers. A single record per CDR3 protein comes from TCRdb applying MiXCR to the PCR reads. The table includes around 370,000 distinct CDR3 sequences, around a tenth detected once. The sample was PBMCs from the stem cell graft donor, taken from the stem cell graft. These TCRs come from a human donor who donated a stem cell graft to a child with acute lymphoblastic leukemia.

This clonotype was detected ten times or more. The rearrangement uses TRBV6-2 or TRBV6-3 and TRBJ2-2, with D tentatively TRBD1 (6 bases). Germline V lookup: CDR1 MNHEY, CDR2 SVGEGT. The CDR3 has 11 amino acids. V shed 5 bases and J shed 11 bases, with 9 bases lying between them. The CDR3 sequence is CASSRDNELFF. For the CDR3, the DNA is TGTGCCAGCAGTAGGGACAATGAGCTGTTTTTT.

This chain connects TRBV9 to TRBJ2-3, with 8 nucleotides matching TRBD2. This CDR3 comprises 15 residues. With V trimmed by 0 bases and J by 2 bases, 2 bases remained unmatched. Per the germline V gene, CDR1 is SGDLS and CDR2 is YYNGEE. Written as DNA, the CDR3 is TGTGCCAGCAGCGTAGAAGGACTAGCCACAGATACGCAGTATTTT. Protein sequence: CASSVEGLATDTQYF.

This clonotype came up a few times. The chain combines TRBV18 with TRBJ2-7; perhaps TRBD1 as D (6 bases). The V gene's germline CDR1 is KGHSH and CDR2 LQKENI. V shed 1 base and J shed 0 bases, with 16 bases lying between them. The CDR3 consists of 17 residues. CDR3 loop: CASSPRPGTPASYEQYF. CDR3 nucleotide sequence: TGTGCCAGCTCACCACGCCCCGGGACACCCGCCTCCTACGAGCAGTACTTC. The full variable domain, completed using reference TRBV18 and TRBJ2-7, is NAGVMQNPRHLVRRRGQEARLRCSPMKGHSHVYWYRQLPEEGLKFMVYLQKENIIDESGMPKERFSAEFPKEGPSILRIQQVVRGDSAAYFCASSPRPGTPASYEQYFGPGTRLTVT.

This clonotype showed up just a few times. V gene TRBV28 combines with J gene TRBJ2-7, with TRBD2 matching over 10 bases. Trimming cost V 5 bases and J 7 bases; bases outside gene matches: 17. The CDR3 is made up of 17 amino acids. Germline loops: CDR1 MDHEN, CDR2 SYDVKM. CDR3 protein: CASSPPGLASLRGEQYF. CDR3 DNA: TGTGCCAGCAGTCCACCGGGACTAGCGAGCCTCCGCGGAGAGCAGTACTTC.

A remark on this clonotype: The junction departs from germline at one end; a sequencing error may be responsible. J is TRBJ1-2 and V is TRBV6-2 or TRBV6-3; perhaps TRBD1 as D (5 bases). CDR1 and CDR2 from the germline V gene are MNHEY and SVGEGT. CDR3 size: 14 residues. The CDR3 spells CASSYDSLYYGDTF. The CDR3 nucleotides read TGTGCCAGCAGTTACGACAGCCTTTACTATGGCGACACCTTC.

A few counts support this clonotype. The chain joins TRBV18 to TRBJ2-6; TRBD1 aligns across 7 bases. The V gene end was trimmed by 6 bases and the J gene end by 0 bases; junction bases not matched to a gene: 14. The CDR3 contains 19 residues. The germline V gene has CDR1 KGHSH and CDR2 LQKENI. CDR3 DNA sequence: TGTGCCAGCTCCCCATACTCAGACAGGGATTTCTCTGGGGCCAACGTCCTGACTTTC. It is translated as CASSPYSDRDFSGANVLTF.

The V and J genes are TRBV5-1 and TRBJ1-1; TRBD1 agrees at 9 bases. Germline V lookup: CDR1 SGHRS, CDR2 YFSETQ. J was trimmed by 5 bases and V by 4 bases; bases with no gene match: 9. The CDR3 has 15 amino acids. The CDR3 DNA sequence: TGCGCCAGCAGCCCCATTCGGACAGGGGAGACTGAAGCTTTCTTT. Its protein product is CASSPIRTGETEAFF.

The J gene is TRBJ1-2, the V gene TRBV5-1, with D unclear. Germline V CDR1 and CDR2: SGHRS, YFSETQ. The CDR3 runs 14 residues. Trimming left V 0 bases short and J 5 bases short, with 11 bases between. CDR3 nucleotides: TGCGCCAGCAGCTTGGATTCAGGCCGTTATGGCTACACCTTC. This translates into CASSLDSGRYGYTF.

In this sample, this clonotype turned up a few times. V gene TRBV3-1 combines with J gene TRBJ1-3; D call uncertain. CDR3 length: 16 amino acids. The germline V gene encodes CDR1 LGHDT and CDR2 YNNKEL (reference sequence). Trimming pared 0 bases from V and 0 bases from J, leaving 9 bases between. The CDR3 region is CASSQDMTGSGNTIYF. CDR3 bases: TGTGCCAGCAGCCAAGATATGACGGGCTCTGGAAACACCATATATTTT.

There are many counts of this clonotype. V usage is TRBV15 and J usage is TRBJ2-7, with TRBD1 matching over 7 bases. The CDR3 loop spans 15 amino acids. CDR1 is LNHNV and CDR2 is YYDKDF in the germline V gene (reference sequence). Trimming cost V 4 bases and J 5 bases; bases outside gene matches: 11. This chain's CDR3 is CATSKDRSTSHEQYF. The CDR3, as DNA: TGTGCCACCAGCAAGGACAGGAGCACCTCTCACGAGCAGTACTTC. Based on the CDR3 plus reference TRBV15 and TRBJ2-7, the full variable domain is DAMVIQNPRYQVTQFGKPVTLSCSQTLNHNVMYWYQQKSSQAPKLLFHYYDKDFNNEADTPDNFQSRRPNTSFCFLDIRSPGLGDTAMYLCATSKDRSTSHEQYFGPGTRLTVT.

This clonotype was counted a few times. The chain links TRBV7-2 to TRBJ2-2, with D possibly matching TRBD2 (5 bases). The CDR3 totals 16 residues. Germline CDR1 and CDR2: SGHTA and FQGNSA. V was pared by 6 bases and J by 0 bases, with 14 bases between. The CDR3 DNA is TGTGCCAGCAGTTTCAGGAGGTCTGCGAACACCGGGGAGCTGTTTTTT. The encoded protein is CASSFRRSANTGELFF.